The rows below give T cell receptor beta chains drawn from one sample of a study of shared clonotypes between healthy human individuals. Profiled with immunoSEQ multiplex PCR; TCRdb holds only in-frame clones, not every one. The sample lists about 1 million clones, roughly 74% occurring once. What was sequenced was memory CD4+ T cells from PBMCs. Receptors originate from a man between 18 and 35 years old in good health. Some clones in this sample may be carry-over from other donors' samples. CDR3s include the opening cysteine and the closing phenylalanine or tryptophan. The D gene is left open where the match is weak. Size tells how often a clone was seen (once, few, many) or the class of an expanded clone, and some rows leave it out.

J gene: TRBJ1-2
D gene: .
V gene: TRBV27
clone size: .
CDR3 DNA: TGTGCCAGCAGTTTAAGGGAGAACTATGGCTACACCTTC
CDR3 protein: CASSLRENYGYTF

J gene: TRBJ1-3
D gene: .
V gene: TRBV5-1
clone size: .
CDR3 DNA: TGCGCCAGCAGCTTGGGCCGGACTGGAAACACCATATATTTT
CDR3 protein: CASSLGRTGNTIYF

J gene: TRBJ1-2
D gene: .
V gene: TRBV5-4
clone size: once
CDR3 DNA: TGTGCCAGCAGCTTACCCCAGGGGCTCTATGGCTACACCTTC
CDR3 protein: CASSLPQGLYGYTF

J gene: TRBJ2-1
D gene: TRBD2
V gene: TRBV4-3
clone size: .
CDR3 DNA: TGCGCCAGCAGCCAATTCTACTGGGCGGGAGAAGGCAATGAGCAGTTCTTC
CDR3 protein: CASSQFYWAGEGNEQFF

J gene: TRBJ1-5
D gene: .
V gene: TRBV5-1
clone size: .
CDR3 DNA: TGCGCCAGCAGCTTGAGGGTAGGCCAGCCCCAGCATTTT
CDR3 protein: CASSLRVGQPQHF

J gene: TRBJ2-5
D gene: TRBD2
V gene: TRBV7-2
clone size: .
CDR3 DNA: TGTGCCAGCAGCTTAGCGGCTAGCGGGAGCCAAGAGACCCAGTACTTC
CDR3 protein: CASSLAASGSQETQYF

J gene: TRBJ2-2
D gene: .
V gene: TRBV9
clone size: .
CDR3 DNA: TGTGCCAGCAGGATCACTTGGGACACCGGGGAGCTGTTTTTT
CDR3 protein: CASRITWDTGELFF

J gene: TRBJ2-1
D gene: .
V gene: TRBV28
clone size: .
CDR3 DNA: TGTGCCAGCAACACCAAATACAATGAGCAGTTCTTC
CDR3 protein: CASNTKYNEQFF

J gene: TRBJ1-5
D gene: TRBD1
V gene: TRBV28
clone size: .
CDR3 DNA: TGTGCCAGCAGTACCCGACAGGGGGGTGATAGCAATCAGCCCCAGCATTTT
CDR3 protein: CASSTRQGGDSNQPQHF

J gene: TRBJ2-7
D gene: .
V gene: TRBV30
clone size: .
CDR3 DNA: TGTGCCTGGAGCGGACGCGCCTTGGGCGAGCAGTACTTC
CDR3 protein: CAWSGRALGEQYF

J gene: TRBJ1-5
D gene: TRBD1
V gene: TRBV27
clone size: once
CDR3 DNA: TGTGCCAGTCGTTACGGAGACAGGGATAATCAGCCCCAGCATTTT
CDR3 protein: CASRYGDRDNQPQHF

J gene: TRBJ1-1
D gene: .
V gene: TRBV28
clone size: .
CDR3 DNA: TGTGCCAGCAGTTTATTCACGGAGGTGAACACTGAAGCTTTCTTT
CDR3 protein: CASSLFTEVNTEAFF

J gene: TRBJ2-2
D gene: .
V gene: TRBV6-6
clone size: .
CDR3 DNA: TGTGCCAGCAGAAAACGGGCAGGGAACACCGGGGAGCTGTTTTTT
CDR3 protein: CASRKRAGNTGELFF

J gene: TRBJ2-7
D gene: TRBD2
V gene: TRBV18
clone size: once
CDR3 DNA: TGTGCCAGCTCATCTGGGACTAGAAACTACGAGCAGTACTTC
CDR3 protein: CASSSGTRNYEQYF

J gene: TRBJ1-1
D gene: .
V gene: TRBV19
clone size: .
CDR3 DNA: TGTGCCAGTAGGGCCGCCTTGAACACTGAAGCTTTCTTT
CDR3 protein: CASRAALNTEAFF

J gene: TRBJ2-4
D gene: TRBD1
V gene: TRBV28
clone size: .
CDR3 DNA: TGTGCCAGCAGTTCCCGGATTTCCGGGACAGGGGGCGGAAACATTCAGTACTTC
CDR3 protein: CASSSRISGTGGGNIQYF

J gene: TRBJ2-1
D gene: .
V gene: TRBV7-8
clone size: once
CDR3 DNA: TGTGCCAGCAGTGTGGACCGCACCAGCAATGAGCAGTTCTTC
CDR3 protein: CASSVDRTSNEQFF

J gene: TRBJ2-7
D gene: .
V gene: TRBV29-1
clone size: .
CDR3 DNA: TGCAGCGTTGAAGATCCGAGGTTTTACGAGCAGTACTTC
CDR3 protein: CSVEDPRFYEQYF

J gene: TRBJ1-5
D gene: .
V gene: TRBV28
clone size: .
CDR3 DNA: TGTGCCAGCAGTTTATTGCAGTCTAGCAATCAGCCCCAGCATTTT
CDR3 protein: CASSLLQSSNQPQHF

J gene: TRBJ1-2
D gene: .
V gene: TRBV10-1
clone size: .
CDR3 DNA: TGCGCCACCGACGGGGGAAGCGGCAGCTATGGCTACACCTTC
CDR3 protein: CATDGGSGSYGYTF

J gene: TRBJ2-1
D gene: TRBD1
V gene: TRBV10-3
clone size: .
CDR3 DNA: TGTGCCACCTCCGGGACAGAATACAATGAGCAGTTCTTC
CDR3 protein: CATSGTEYNEQFF

J gene: TRBJ1-2
D gene: .
V gene: TRBV11-2
clone size: many
CDR3 DNA: TGTGCCAGCAGCATGGAACGACCCCACCACTATGGCTACACCTTC
CDR3 protein: CASSMERPHHYGYTF

J gene: TRBJ1-1
D gene: TRBD1
V gene: TRBV15
clone size: .
CDR3 DNA: TGTGCCACCAGCAGAGAAGGGGGCTGGACTGAAGCTTTCTTT
CDR3 protein: CATSREGGWTEAFF

J gene: TRBJ1-1
D gene: .
V gene: TRBV7-9
clone size: .
CDR3 DNA: TGTGCCAGCAGCTTAACTACGGGGGCCCGGCCCCTCGAAGCTTTCTTT
CDR3 protein: CASSLTTGARPLEAFF

J gene: TRBJ2-7
D gene: TRBD1
V gene: TRBV27
clone size: .
CDR3 DNA: TGTGCCAGCAGTACATTCCGGGACAGGGGGCTTAGGCCGTACTTC
CDR3 protein: CASSTFRDRGLRPYF

J gene: TRBJ1-1
D gene: .
V gene: TRBV4-2
clone size: many
CDR3 DNA: TGTGCCAGCAGCCAATCGGGGGACACTGAAGCTTTCTTT
CDR3 protein: CASSQSGDTEAFF

J gene: TRBJ2-2
D gene: .
V gene: TRBV9
clone size: .
CDR3 DNA: TGTGCCAGCAGCGTAATGGGGCGCGGGTACACCGGGGAGCTGTTTTTT
CDR3 protein: CASSVMGRGYTGELFF

J gene: TRBJ1-2
D gene: .
V gene: TRBV28
clone size: .
CDR3 DNA: TGTGCCAGCAGTAACGGGGAGTATGGCTACACCTTC
CDR3 protein: CASSNGEYGYTF

J gene: TRBJ2-1
D gene: .
V gene: TRBV9
clone size: .
CDR3 DNA: TGTGCCAGCAGCGTAGGTATAGCCAATGAGCAGTTCTTC
CDR3 protein: CASSVGIANEQFF

J gene: TRBJ2-3
D gene: .
V gene: TRBV28
clone size: .
CDR3 DNA: TGTGCCAGCAGTTTAGTCGCGCCCTCAGGTACGCAGTATTTT
CDR3 protein: CASSLVAPSGTQYF

J gene: TRBJ2-2
D gene: TRBD2
V gene: TRBV5-1
clone size: few
CDR3 DNA: TGCGCCAGCAGCTCTATAGCGGGAGTCTTCGGGGAGCTGTTTTTT
CDR3 protein: CASSSIAGVFGELFF

J gene: TRBJ2-3
D gene: TRBD2
V gene: TRBV5-4
clone size: .
CDR3 DNA: TGTGCCAGCAGGTTAGCGGGAGAGTCAGATACGCAGTATTTT
CDR3 protein: CASRLAGESDTQYF

J gene: TRBJ2-6
D gene: .
V gene: TRBV19
clone size: .
CDR3 DNA: TGTGCCAGTAGTATAGACAAAACTGGGGCCAACGTCCTGACTTTC
CDR3 protein: CASSIDKTGANVLTF

J gene: TRBJ1-1
D gene: .
V gene: TRBV10-3
clone size: .
CDR3 DNA: TGTGCCATCAGTGTCTCCATTGGGACCGTGAACACTGAAGCTTTCTTT
CDR3 protein: CAISVSIGTVNTEAFF

J gene: TRBJ1-1
D gene: .
V gene: TRBV5-1
clone size: .
CDR3 DNA: TGCGCCAGCAGATCCCGCGAGGGTGCGGGCACTGAAGCTTTCTTT
CDR3 protein: CASRSREGAGTEAFF

J gene: TRBJ2-5
D gene: TRBD2
V gene: TRBV7-6
clone size: .
CDR3 DNA: TGTGCCAGCAGCCGACAACCAGCGGGAGGGACCTCGGAGACCCAGTACTTC
CDR3 protein: CASSRQPAGGTSETQYF

J gene: TRBJ2-5
D gene: TRBD2
V gene: TRBV7-9
clone size: .
CDR3 DNA: TGTGCCAGCAGCCCCTGGACTAGCGGGAGTCAGGAGACCCAGTACTTC
CDR3 protein: CASSPWTSGSQETQYF

J gene: TRBJ2-7
D gene: TRBD1
V gene: TRBV5-4
clone size: .
CDR3 DNA: TGTGCCAGCAGCCGGGGGGCCGACCGGGACAGGGACCTATACGAGCAGTACTTC
CDR3 protein: CASSRGADRDRDLYEQYF

J gene: TRBJ1-3
D gene: .
V gene: TRBV10-3
clone size: .
CDR3 DNA: TGTGCCATCAGTGAATCACAGGTCTCTGGAAACACCATATATTTT
CDR3 protein: CAISESQVSGNTIYF